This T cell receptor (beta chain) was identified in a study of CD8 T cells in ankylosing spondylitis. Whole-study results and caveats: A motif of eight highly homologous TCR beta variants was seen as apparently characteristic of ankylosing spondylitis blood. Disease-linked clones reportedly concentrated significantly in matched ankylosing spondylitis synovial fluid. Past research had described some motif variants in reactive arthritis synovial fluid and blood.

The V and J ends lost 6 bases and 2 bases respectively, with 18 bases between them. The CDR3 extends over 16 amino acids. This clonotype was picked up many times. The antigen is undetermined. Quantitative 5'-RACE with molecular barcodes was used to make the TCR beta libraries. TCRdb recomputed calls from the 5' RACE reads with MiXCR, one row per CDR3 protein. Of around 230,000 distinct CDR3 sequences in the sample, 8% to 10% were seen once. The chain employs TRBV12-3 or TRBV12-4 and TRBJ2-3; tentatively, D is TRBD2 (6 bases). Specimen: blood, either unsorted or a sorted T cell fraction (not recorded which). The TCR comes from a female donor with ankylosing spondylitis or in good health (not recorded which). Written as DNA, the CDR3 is TGTGCCAGCAGCCCCCGGGATAGCGGATTCACAGATACGCAGTATTTT. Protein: CASSPRDSGFTDTQYF.